The next 26 T cell receptor beta chains were all read from a single sample in a study of identical twins. MiXCR, applied by TCRdb to the 5' RACE reads, yields one record per CDR3 protein. The data show 400,000 to 600,000 distinct CDR3 sequences, with approximately 20% seen just once and approximately 0.5% held by the top ten. This sample also belongs to another study, concerning yellow fever vaccine responses in identical twins.

Sequenced input: CD4+ T cells sorted from blood. All receptors derive from a woman younger than 30 in good health.

This rearrangement joins TRBV18 to TRBJ2-3; D uncertain. The V end was cut by 1 base, the J end by 10 bases, with 15 bases between. Germline CDR1 reads KGHSH; CDR2 reads LQKENI. This CDR3 spans 14 amino acids. The CDR3 is CASSPRVQQLAQYF. The CDR3 nucleotides are TGTGCCAGCTCACCACGGGTCCAGCAGCTGGCGCAGTATTTT.

This clonotype was picked up a small number of times. This chain uses TRBV7-6 with TRBJ2-2; 7 nucleotides line up with TRBD2. CDR1 SGHVS and CDR2 FNYEAQ come from the germline V gene. There are 17 residues in the CDR3. Trimming cost V 4 bases and J 0 bases; bases outside gene matches: 8. The CDR3 spells CASSSSGTSTNTGELFF. The CDR3 region has the DNA TGTGCCAGCAGCTCCAGCGGGACCTCAACGAACACCGGGGAGCTGTTTTTT. The full variable domain, in which reference TRBV7-6 and TRBJ2-2 provide the parts outside the CDR3, is GAGVSQSPRYKVTKRGQDVALRCDPISGHVSLYWYRQALGQGPEFLTYFNYEAQQDKSGLPNDRFSAERPEGSISTLTIQRTEQRDSAMYRCASSSSGTSTNTGELFFGEGSRLTVL.

V is TRBV10-3 and J is TRBJ1-6, with 9 positions matching TRBD1. This CDR3 contains 14 residues. Germline V gene data show CDR1 as ENHRY and CDR2 as SYGVKD. Trimming cost V 0 bases and J 11 bases; bases outside gene matches: 2. In DNA, the CDR3 is TGTGCCATCAGTGAGTCGACAGGGGGTACACCCCTCCACTTT. Translating it yields CAISESTGGTPLHF.

The genes are TRBV20-1 and TRBJ1-6, with D hard to call. The germline V gene has CDR1 DFQATT and CDR2 SNEGSKA (reference sequence). The CDR3 length is 14 residues. V lost 6 bases, J lost 5 bases, and 14 bases lay in between. The CDR3 is CSAPQAENNSPLHF. CDR3 sequence (DNA): TGCAGTGCCCCCCAGGCAGAGAATAATTCACCCCTCCACTTT.

V is TRBV7-2 and J is TRBJ2-5; the D gene is possibly TRBD2 (6 bases). Trimming stripped 0 bases from V and 0 bases from J, with 11 bases between. Germline CDR1 is SGHTA and CDR2 is FQGNSA. The CDR3 loop spans 16 amino acids. The CDR3 is CASSLAAGQYQETQYF. The CDR3 DNA reads TGTGCCAGCAGCTTAGCAGCGGGCCAGTACCAAGAGACCCAGTACTTC. The variable domain in full, with the rest retrieved from reference TRBV7-2 and TRBJ2-5, is GAGVSQSPSNKVTEKGKDVELRCDPISGHTALYWYRQSLGQGLEFLIYFQGNSAPDKSGLPSDRFSAERTGGSVSTLTIQRTQQEDSAVYLCASSLAAGQYQETQYFGPGTRLLVL.

This clonotype was found a few times. V is TRBV12-3 or TRBV12-4 and J is TRBJ2-5, with D unresolved. The CDR3 runs 15 residues. V gave up 2 bases and J gave up 5 bases, with 15 bases separating them. CDR3: CASSLLVSPFETQYF. CDR3 nucleotides: TGTGCCAGCAGTTTATTGGTTTCCCCATTTGAGACCCAGTACTTC.

The chain combines TRBV7-9 with TRBJ2-2; D ambiguous. With 4 bases removed from V and 0 bases from J, the gap between germline ends came to 12 bases. The germline V gene has CDR1 SEHNR and CDR2 FQNEAQ (reference sequence). This CDR3 region has 16 residues. CDR3 sequence (DNA): TGTGCCAGCAGCTCGAGGACCGAAACGAACACCGGGGAGCTGTTTTTT. As protein: CASSSRTETNTGELFF.

This chain connects TRBV5-1 to TRBJ1-2, with D hard to call. V was pared by 8 bases and J by 8 bases, with 13 bases between. This CDR3 is built from 11 residues. The germline V gene encodes CDR1 SGHRS and CDR2 YFSETQ. The DNA for the CDR3 is TGCGCCAGTCGGAAGGAGGACGGCTACACCTTC. It codes for CASRKEDGYTF.

This clonotype appeared a few times. The rearrangement links TRBV7-8 to TRBJ2-7, with D possibly matching TRBD1 (6 bases). Germline V gene data show CDR1 as SGHVS and CDR2 as FQNEAQ. The length of the CDR3 is 16 residues. The V and J ends lost 1 base and 3 bases respectively, with 16 bases between them. The CDR3 sequence is CASSLGGQGHRYEQYV. CDR3 nucleotides: TGTGCCAGCAGCTTAGGTGGGCAGGGGCATCGCTACGAGCAGTACGTC.

V and J are TRBV4-1 and TRBJ1-4; TRBD1 might be the D (6 bases). Per germline, CDR1 MGHRA and CDR2 YSYEKL. The V end lost 5 bases, the J end lost 0 bases, and 13 bases lay between the germline ends. The CDR3 has 16 amino acids. This CDR3 is CASSAPGAATNEKLFF. CDR3 bases: TGCGCCAGCAGCGCTCCGGGGGCGGCAACTAATGAAAAACTGTTTTTT.

This clonotype has a handful of counts. The chain uses TRBV24-1 and TRBJ1-1; 9 nucleotides match TRBD1. Trimming took 2 bases from V and 3 from J; bases not matched to a gene: 3. The CDR3 is 15 amino acids. Germline-derived CDR1 and CDR2 are KGHDR and SFDVKD. The CDR3 region is CATSDSRTGDTEAFF. In DNA, the CDR3 is TGTGCCACCAGTGATTCTCGGACAGGGGACACTGAAGCTTTCTTT.

This clonotype was seen a few times. V gene TRBV3-1 combines with J gene TRBJ1-2, with TRBD1 matching over 7 bases. The CDR3 loop spans 15 amino acids. Losses at the gene ends were 3 bases for V and 1 base for J; bases not matched to a gene: 5. Germline V gene sequence: CDR1 LGHDT, CDR2 YNNKEL (reference sequence). CDR3 in amino acids: CASSQIDRVNYGYTF. The CDR3 nucleotides are TGTGCCAGCAGCCAGATAGACAGGGTTAACTATGGCTACACCTTC. Based on the CDR3 plus reference TRBV3-1 and TRBJ1-2, the full variable domain is DTAVSQTPKYLVTQMGNDKSIKCEQNLGHDTMYWYKQDSKKFLKIMFSYNNKELIINETVPNRFSPKSPDKAHLNLHINSLELGDSAVYFCASSQIDRVNYGYTFGSGTRLTVV.

The gene calls are TRBV5-1 and TRBJ2-5; D is possibly TRBD1 (6 bases). The CDR3 runs to 12 residues. V was cut by 5 bases and J by 2 bases, with 7 bases left in between. Germline CDR1 is SGHRS and CDR2 is YFSETQ. CDR3 sequence: CASRGAQETQYF. CDR3 in DNA: TGCGCCAGCAGGGGGGCACAAGAGACCCAGTACTTC. Looking up the rest from reference TRBV5-1 and TRBJ2-5 gives the full variable domain: KAGVTQTPRYLIKTRGQQVTLSCSPISGHRSVSWYQQTPGQGLQFLFEYFSETQRNKGNFPGRFSGRQFSNSRSEMNVSTLELGDSALYLCASRGAQETQYFGPGTRLLVL.

The chain has TRBV10-3 and TRBJ2-1, with D tentatively TRBD2 (5 bases). Germline V gene lookup returns CDR1 ENHRY and CDR2 SYGVKD. Trimming removed 3 bases at V and 7 bases at J, with 22 bases between. This CDR3 has 17 residues. DNA of the CDR3: TGTGCCATCAGTGATGGCCTAGCAGCGGAAGAGAAGAATGAGCAGTTCTTC. It encodes CAISDGLAAEEKNEQFF.

As regards this clonotype: The junction differs from germline at one of its ends, possibly a read error. The chain combines TRBV11-2 with TRBJ2-7, with D perhaps given as TRBD1 or TRBD2 (5 bases each). Germline CDR1 is SGHAT and CDR2 is FQNNGV. The CDR3 is 17 residues long. Written as DNA, the CDR3 is TGTGCCAGCACCTTAAGGGTCGTGGGGACGGTATCCTACGAGCAGTACTTC. Its protein is CASTLRVVGTVSYEQYF.

The chain links TRBV7-9 to TRBJ1-5, with 9 bases matching TRBD1. The CDR3 totals 15 residues. The trim removed 5 bases at V and 3 bases at J, leaving 5 bases unmatched. CDR1 SEHNR and CDR2 FQNEAQ come from the germline V gene (reference sequence). For the CDR3, the DNA is TGTGCCAGCAGCACGACAGGGGGTATCAATCAGCCCCAGCATTTT. As protein: CASSTTGGINQPQHF.

This sequence joins TRBV5-1 and TRBJ2-3, with unresolved D. Germline V gene sequence: CDR1 SGHRS, CDR2 YFSETQ. V was trimmed by 1 base and J by 9 bases, leaving 9 bases between them. The CDR3 totals 12 residues. CDR3 nucleotides: TGCGCCAGCAGCTTGTCCATAGAAACGCAGTATTTT. It is translated as CASSLSIETQYF.

This clonotype was observed a few times. The chain is built from TRBV29-1 and TRBJ2-7, with 11 bases identical to TRBD2. Germline lookup yields CDR1 SQVTM and CDR2 ANQGSEA. This CDR3 spans 15 amino acids. V lost 7 bases to trimming and J lost 0 bases; unmatched junction nucleotides: 8. For the CDR3, the DNA is TGCAGCGGAGGACTAGCGGGCCCCAGCTCCTACGAGCAGTACTTC. This gives the protein CSGGLAGPSSYEQYF.

This clonotype has just a few counts. The chain links TRBV2 to TRBJ2-1, with a tentative D call TRBD2 (5 bases). Germline V gene lookup returns CDR1 SNHLY and CDR2 FYNNEI. The CDR3 is 13 amino acids. V was pared by 4 bases and J by 7 bases, with 11 bases between. CDR3 sequence reads: CASSVLEGNEQFF. CDR3 DNA: TGTGCCAGCAGTGTTTTAGAGGGTAATGAGCAGTTCTTC.

This sequence joins TRBV3-1 and TRBJ2-2; a possible D gene is TRBD1 (5 bases). The V gene's germline CDR1 is LGHDT and CDR2 YNNKEL (reference sequence). The V end was cut by 4 bases, the J end by 7 bases, with 13 bases between. There are 14 residues in the CDR3. CDR3 coding DNA: TGTGCCAGCAGCCGACAGCAAGGGGTCGGGGAGCTGTTTTTT. Translation gives CASSRQQGVGELFF.

CDR3 sequence reads: CASSYRRVRDSYNEQFF. In DNA form, the CDR3 reads TGTGCCAGCAGTTACAGGAGGGTAAGAGATTCCTACAATGAGCAGTTCTTC. The chain uses TRBV6-5 and TRBJ2-1; D may be TRBD2 (6 bases). Trimming left V 2 bases short and J 1 base short, with 15 bases between. The CDR3 sequence is 17 residues long. Germline loops: CDR1 MNHEY, CDR2 SVGAGI.

The gene calls are TRBV12-3 or TRBV12-4 and TRBJ1-4, with 7 bases matching TRBD1. The CDR3 length is 13 residues. V lost 7 bases and J lost 7; bases outside the gene matches: 6. The CDR3 DNA is TGTGCCAGCACGGGGACAGCGCGTGAAAAACTGTTTTTT. Its protein is CASTGTAREKLFF.

The chain carries TRBV15 and TRBJ2-7; D is ambiguous. This CDR3 is 15 amino acids long. Germline values: CDR1 LNHNV, CDR2 YYDKDF (reference sequence). The V and J ends lost 1 base and 5 bases respectively, with 15 bases between them. CDR3 sequence reads: CATSRAWGKGNEQYV. The CDR3 nucleotides read TGTGCCACCAGCAGAGCCTGGGGTAAGGGCAACGAGCAGTACGTC.

This chain connects TRBV24-1 to TRBJ2-5; no clear D. This CDR3 has 13 residues. Per germline, CDR1 KGHDR and CDR2 SFDVKD. Trimming shortened V by 5 bases and J by 0 bases, and 6 bases separated the two germline ends. The CDR3 coding sequence is TGTGCCACCAGTGGGGGTTACCAAGAGACCCAGTACTTC. This encodes CATSGGYQETQYF.

There are a few counts of this clonotype. V usage is TRBV12-3 or TRBV12-4 and J usage is TRBJ1-1; 7 nucleotides align to TRBD1. Germline trimming cut 3 bases from V and 4 bases from J; bases unmatched to any gene: 5. This CDR3 contains 14 residues. Written as DNA, the CDR3 is TGTGCCAGCAGTTTGGCCGGACAGGTCACTGAAGCTTTCTTT. The encoded protein is CASSLAGQVTEAFF.

This chain links TRBV10-3 with TRBJ2-5; 9 positions agree with TRBD1. The J segment lost 1 base and the V segment lost 4 bases, leaving 10 bases of the junction unmatched. CDR1 ENHRY and CDR2 SYGVKD come from the germline V gene. CDR3 size: 17 residues. The CDR3 spells CAISGIGTGLTQETQYF. CDR3 DNA: TGTGCCATCAGTGGTATAGGGACAGGGCTTACCCAAGAGACCCAGTACTTC.